The 9 T cell receptor beta chains listed next were all sequenced from one sample in a study of blood T cell repertoires in COVID-19. Some clones are missing from TCRdb's copy, which holds only in-frame ones; the method was immunoSEQ multiplex PCR. Found here are more than 250,000 clones, roughly 87% of them singletons; the top ten hold about 0.65%. Sequenced sample: peripheral blood. The receptors stem from a human donor in a cohort sampled during active COVID-19.

The chain has TRBV20-1 and TRBJ2-6, with 9 bases fitting TRBD1. Germline loops: CDR1 DFQATT, CDR2 SNEGSKA (reference sequence). J lost 2 bases, V lost 3 bases, and 5 bases had no gene match. This CDR3 contains 16 residues. CDR3 nucleotides: TGCAGTGCTAGTGTTACAGGGGGCGCTGGGGCCAACGTCCTGACTTTC. Amino acid sequence: CSASVTGGAGANVLTF.

This chain joins TRBV11-2 and TRBJ1-6; D uncertain. Trimming shortened V by 2 bases and J by 6 bases, and 11 bases separated the two germline ends. This CDR3 has 15 residues. CDR1 is SGHAT and CDR2 is FQNNGV in the germline V gene. CDR3 DNA sequence: TGTGCCAGCAGCTTAAATCGGGGTTCTAATTCACCCCTCCACTTT. Protein product: CASSLNRGSNSPLHF.

The CDR3 sequence: CASSGRDKNTEAFF. CDR3 nucleotide sequence: TGTGCCAGCAGCGGACGGGACAAGAACACTGAAGCTTTCTTT. V is TRBV3-1 (or the pseudogene TRBV3-2) and J is TRBJ1-1; a possible D gene is TRBD1 (6 bases). The germline V gene encodes CDR1 LGHDT and CDR2 YNNKEL (reference sequence). CDR3 length: 14 residues. V lost 5 bases to trimming and J lost 1 base, with 11 bases between them.

The chain carries TRBV4-1 and TRBJ1-2, with 9 bases matching TRBD1. Germline CDR1 and CDR2: MGHRA and YSYEKL. After removal of 0 bases from V and 4 bases from J, the junction contained 3 bases not matched to a gene. CDR3 length: 15 residues. The CDR3 spells CASSQEGQGVYGYTF. The CDR3 nucleotides are TGCGCCAGCAGCCAAGAGGGACAGGGAGTCTATGGCTACACCTTC.

This clone was detected a few times. The chain links TRBV11-2 to TRBJ1-3; D gene uncertain. The V end lost 1 base, the J end lost 0 bases, and 10 bases lay between the germline ends. The CDR3 covers 16 residues. From germline, CDR1 is SGHAT and CDR2 FQNNGV. CDR3 region: CASSLGGSSSGNTIYF. Written as DNA, the CDR3 is TGTGCCAGCAGCTTAGGAGGCAGCAGCTCTGGAAACACCATATATTTT.

The CDR3 DNA reads TGTGCCAGCAGCTTGAGCCACGAGCAGTACTTC. Protein: CASSLSHEQYF. V is TRBV5-4 and J is TRBJ2-7; unclear D gene. This CDR3 has 11 amino acids. Germline loops: CDR1 SGHNT, CDR2 YYREEE (reference sequence). V shed 1 base and J shed 5 bases, with 4 bases lying between them.

The rearrangement uses TRBV7-9 and TRBJ1-2; possibly TRBD1 for D (6 bases). The CDR3 sequence is 13 residues long. Trimming cost V 2 bases and J 14 bases, with 18 bases left between them. The V gene's germline CDR1 is SEHNR and CDR2 FQNEAQ (reference sequence). The chain's CDR3 is CASSLRVEGVRTF. In DNA, the CDR3 is TGTGCCAGCAGCTTACGCGTTGAGGGGGTGAGGACCTTC.

This clone was detected only once. The chain uses TRBV27 and TRBJ1-1; D may be TRBD1 (6 bases). CDR3 length equals 19 residues. The germline V gene encodes CDR1 MNHEY and CDR2 SMNVEV (reference sequence). Trimming removed 3 bases at V and 4 bases at J, with 27 bases between. The CDR3 region has the DNA TGTGCCAGCAGTTTGTATTCAACCCCCTCCGACAGGCATGGCACTGAAGCTTTCTTT. It is translated as CASSLYSTPSDRHGTEAFF.

The chain is built from TRBV4-3 and TRBJ2-3, with 10 positions matching TRBD2. Germline trimming cut 3 bases from V and 2 bases from J; bases unmatched to any gene: 8. CDR3 size: 17 residues. Germline-derived CDR1 and CDR2 are LGHNA and YSLEER. Here the CDR3 DNA reads TGCGCCAGCAGCCACGCTAGCGGGAGCTGGGACACAGATACGCAGTATTTT. The encoded protein is CASSHASGSWDTDTQYF.